This entry is about one T cell receptor beta chain. These data are taken from a study of T cell changes during pregnancy in multiple sclerosis. The protocol was immunoSEQ multiplex PCR, while the TCRdb copy is restricted to in-frame clones and leaves out a portion. The table includes approximately 70,000 clones, roughly 90% detected once. Per germline, CDR1 MNHEY and CDR2 SVGAGI. Unmatched junction bases numbered 12, after V lost 2 bases and J lost 10 bases. This CDR3 is 15 amino acids long. The chain couples TRBV6-5 to TRBJ2-5, with TRBD1 matching over 8 bases. This TCR was sampled from a female donor in good health, enrolled as a control in a pregnancy study. The sample in question was peripheral blood, obtained in the first trimester of pregnancy. The CDR3 sequence is CASSYAGGPLGDQYF. DNA of the CDR3: TGTGCCAGCAGTTACGCAGGGGGCCCCCTCGGCGACCAGTACTTC.